Below are 9 T cell receptor beta chains sequenced from a single sample in a study of cytomegalovirus exposure and HLA in healthy donors. 13 Jbeta primers and 60 Vbeta primers were used for the PCR. Sequencing used immunoSEQ multiplex PCR; TCRdb keeps in-frame clones, though not all of them. The data contain approximately 89,000 clones, roughly four fifths of them singletons. The sample taken for sequencing was PBMCs. These receptors were collected from a human donor in good health.

This clone has only a few counts. With only one base between it and a far larger clone, this is likely a read error. The chain joins TRBV7-8 to TRBJ1-4; no clear D. The germline V and J ends were trimmed by 2 bases and 7 bases, with 5 bases remaining between them. This CDR3 region has 12 residues. Germline assignment: CDR1 SGHVS and CDR2 FQNEAQ. In DNA, the CDR3 is TGTGCCAGCAGCTTAAACACTGAAAAACTGTTTTTT. Protein: CASSLNTEKLFF.

This chain links TRBV19 with TRBJ2-5, with D perhaps TRBD1 (6 bases). V was shortened by 6 bases and J by 5 bases, with 13 bases between the two germline ends. The germline CDR1 and CDR2 sequences are LNHDA and SQIVND (reference sequence). The CDR3 is made up of 13 amino acids. CDR3 in amino acids: CASSPDSRETQYF. The CDR3 bases are TGTGCCAGTAGCCCGGACAGTCGGGAGACCCAGTACTTC. Filled out from reference TRBV19 and TRBJ2-5, the complete variable domain reads DGGITQSPKYLFRKEGQNVTLSCEQNLNHDAMYWYRQDPGQGLRLIYYSQIVNDFQKGDIAEGYSVSREKKESFPLTVTSAQKNPTAFYLCASSPDSRETQYFGPGTRLLVL.

In regard to this clone: Other DNA sequences from this sample encode an identical CDR3 as well. The chain carries TRBV7-2 and TRBJ1-6; 8 bases match TRBD1. V gave up 3 bases and J gave up 9 bases; unmatched junction bases: 13. This CDR3 has 17 amino acids. Germline V lookup: CDR1 SGHTA, CDR2 FQGNSA. As DNA, the CDR3 is TGTGCCAGCAGCTTCAGCACAACTCCGGGACAGGCTTCACCCCTCCACTTT. Encoded protein: CASSFSTTPGQASPLHF.

This rearrangement joins TRBV7-3 to TRBJ1-2, with D unclear. The CDR3 length is 12 residues. Germline lookup yields CDR1 SGHTA and CDR2 FQGTGA. V lost 5 bases and J 11 bases, leaving 15 bases between the germline ends. In nucleotides, the CDR3 is TGTGCCAGCAGCATCATGGGAGGAGGGTACACCTTC. It codes for CASSIMGGGYTF.

V usage is TRBV15 and J usage is TRBJ1-2, with TRBD1 identical over 10 bases. V was pared by 1 base and J by 3 bases, with 2 bases of the junction left unmatched. Germline V gives CDR1 LNHNV, CDR2 YYDKDF (reference sequence). The CDR3 has 15 residues. In nucleotides, the CDR3 is TGTGCCACCAGCAGAGGGGGGACAGGGGACTATGGCTACACCTTC. It encodes CATSRGGTGDYGYTF.

The genes are TRBV29-1 and TRBJ2-7; 9 nucleotides line up with TRBD1. The length of the CDR3 is 14 residues. The germline V gene encodes CDR1 SQVTM and CDR2 ANQGSEA. V was clipped by 6 bases and J by 0 bases; unmatched bases: 6. CDR3 loop: CSVGQGRSSYEQYF. DNA of the CDR3: TGCAGCGTGGGACAGGGACGCAGCTCCTACGAGCAGTACTTC.

V and J are TRBV19 and TRBJ1-4; TRBD1 aligns across 7 bases. Losses at the gene ends were 5 bases for V and 11 bases for J; bases not matched to a gene: 14. This CDR3 region has 15 residues. Per germline, CDR1 LNHDA and CDR2 SQIVND (reference sequence). CDR3 region: CASSPVLTGLGKLFF. CDR3 sequence (DNA): TGTGCCAGTAGTCCCGTTCTGACAGGGTTAGGGAAACTGTTTTTT.

This clone was observed a few times. CDR3 DNA: TGTGCCAGCAGAACAAGACAGGGGGCGGGCTATGGCTACACCTTC. Translation: CASRTRQGAGYGYTF. V usage is TRBV27 and J usage is TRBJ1-2; 10 bases are a match to TRBD1. The CDR3 runs 15 residues. Losses at the gene ends were 6 bases for V and 4 bases for J; bases not matched to a gene: 8. In germline, CDR1 is MNHEY, CDR2 SMNVEV (reference sequence).

The V and J genes are TRBV11-2 and TRBJ1-6, with 8 bases that match TRBD1. This CDR3 contains 15 residues. V was pared by 6 bases and J by 9 bases, with 10 bases of the junction left unmatched. From germline, CDR1 is SGHAT and CDR2 FQNNGV. The CDR3 region is CASRLTGTGASPLHF. CDR3 nucleotide sequence: TGTGCCAGCAGACTCACCGGGACAGGAGCTTCACCCCTCCACTTT. The full variable domain, with the rest looked up from reference TRBV11-2 and TRBJ1-6, is EAGVAQSPRYKIIEKRQSVAFWCNPISGHATLYWYQQILGQGPKLLIQFQNNGVVDDSQLPKDRFSAERLKGVDSTLKIQPAKLEDSAVYLCASRLTGTGASPLHFGNGTRLTVT.